This entry features one TCR beta chain sequence. The antigen this receptor binds is unknown. It has no much larger one-base neighbor in the sample; base qualities were not kept. Other DNA sequences from this sample encode an identical CDR3 as well. Trimming takes 5 bases off V and 3 bases off J; junction bases not matched to a gene: 1. The germline V gene yields MDHEN for CDR1 and SYDVKM for CDR2. From cysteine to phenylalanine, the CDR3 is 13 amino acids long. Only the CDR3 DNA stays, 39 bases, in frame from base 1. The sample belongs to a study of blood T cell repertoires in COVID-19 (TCRdb year 2020). Concerning the study at large: The collaborator samples originated in the United States, Italy and Spain and spanned the acute and convalescent phases of COVID-19. A de-identified subject ID, COVID-19 status, age in years and sex were almost always included in the sample metadata. A freely available public database, intended as a resource for researchers studying the immune response to SARS-CoV-2, is where the repertoires were released. Where HLA class I and class II types were available, the types were taken from metadata supplied by the sample provider, not from assay-based typing. Deeply sampled blood TCRbeta repertoires from subjects exposed to, actively infected with, or recovered from COVID-19 were included in the dataset. Samples came from the ongoing ImmuneRACE study (first 160 participants) plus 1,254 subjects from 6 global collaborators. The material from the prospective study consisted of cDNA or gDNA derived from T cells, B-cell-depleted T cells, or PBMCs. Overall results and qualifications from the work: How much clinical and demographic metadata was included differed by source and by participant, and the metadata was provided uncurated.

TCRbeta CDR3 regions were amplified from genomic DNA using the immunoSEQ Assay, a bias-controlled multiplex PCR. Processing in the source paper ran as follows. The number of nucleated cells in each sample was estimated by amplification of reference gene primers within the assay. Sequence reads were collapsed and filtered to measure the absolute abundance of every unique TCRbeta CDR3 rearrangement. For each sample, productive Simpson clonality was calculated by taking the square root of Simpson's diversity index across productive rearrangements. Entries here come from immuneACCESS through TCRdb and include only in-frame sequences with V and J called. Some clones fail to appear in such tables; in the studies checked, an unresolved V gene covers under half of the shortfall, and the cause of the remainder is unknown. From that table come the V and J calls and clone size; the DNA was used to work out D and trimming. The sample includes 200,000 to 300,000 clones, with approximately 86% observed a single time. 6% to 9% of the sample comes from the top ten.

The collaborating institutions used their own protocols to collect whole blood in K2EDTA tubes. For TCRbeta analysis, collaborator samples were shipped as frozen whole blood, as isolated PBMCs, or as DNA extracted from either sample type. Recombination connected TRBV28 to TRBJ1-2; 9 of the junction bases match TRBD1. Sequenced material: peripheral blood. This clonotype originated in a woman in her 70s with active or convalescent COVID-19. CDR3 sequence: CASSRDRDYGYTF. The DNA sequence follows: TGTGCCAGCAGTAGGGACAGGGACTATGGCTACACCTTC.